This T cell receptor beta chain stems from a study of cytomegalovirus exposure and HLA in healthy donors. Study conclusions and caveats: Overall, around 150 TCR beta chains were annotated as cytomegalovirus-associated. As confirmed in vitro, three CMV-associated chains were specific for CMV antigens. The dataset shows that most TCR sequences were rare, while some public TCRs occurred in many donors. Accounts indicate the classifier identified cytomegalovirus status with strong specificity and sensitivity.

Data came from immunoSEQ multiplex PCR; TCRdb stores just in-frame clones and leaves some out. The profile shows 150,000 or so clones, less than 95% of them singletons. Trimming left V 5 bases short and J 3 bases short, with 11 bases between. Germline V lookup: CDR1 MDHEN, CDR2 SYDVKM. This CDR3 contains 14 residues. In its sample, this clone was seen once. Its matching antigen is unknown. This chain links TRBV28 with TRBJ1-5; D might be TRBD1 (6 bases). Specimen: PBMCs. This clonotype was sampled from a man between 18 and 35 years old in good health and CMV-seropositive. CDR3 in DNA: TGTGCCAGCAGTCAAGGACAGATCAATCAGCCCCAGCATTTT. Amino acid sequence: CASSQGQINQPQHF.